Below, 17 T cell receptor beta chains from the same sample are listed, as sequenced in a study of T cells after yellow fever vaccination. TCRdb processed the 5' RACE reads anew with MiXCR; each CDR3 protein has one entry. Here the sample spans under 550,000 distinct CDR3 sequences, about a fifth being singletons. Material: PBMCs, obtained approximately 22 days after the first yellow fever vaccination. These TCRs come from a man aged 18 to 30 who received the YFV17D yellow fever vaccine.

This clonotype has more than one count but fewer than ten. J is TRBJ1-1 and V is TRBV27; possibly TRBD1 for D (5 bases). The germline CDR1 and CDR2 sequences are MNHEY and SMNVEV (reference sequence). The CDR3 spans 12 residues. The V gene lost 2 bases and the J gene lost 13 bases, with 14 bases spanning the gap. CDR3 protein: CASSLRDRELFF. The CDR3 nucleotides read TGTGCCAGCAGTTTAAGGGACCGCGAGCTTTTCTTT.

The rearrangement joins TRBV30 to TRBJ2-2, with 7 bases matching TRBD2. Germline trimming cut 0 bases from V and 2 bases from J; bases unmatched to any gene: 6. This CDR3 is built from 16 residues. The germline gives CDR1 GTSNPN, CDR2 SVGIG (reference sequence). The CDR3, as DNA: TGTGCCTGGAGTGTATTTCTAGCGGAAAACACCGGGGAGCTGTTTTTT. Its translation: CAWSVFLAENTGELFF. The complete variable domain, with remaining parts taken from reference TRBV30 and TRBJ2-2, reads SQTIHQWPATLVQPVGSPLSLECTVEGTSNPNLYWYRQAAGRGLQLLFYSVGIGQISSEVPQNLSASRPQDRQFILSSKKLLLSDSGFYLCAWSVFLAENTGELFFGEGSRLTVL.

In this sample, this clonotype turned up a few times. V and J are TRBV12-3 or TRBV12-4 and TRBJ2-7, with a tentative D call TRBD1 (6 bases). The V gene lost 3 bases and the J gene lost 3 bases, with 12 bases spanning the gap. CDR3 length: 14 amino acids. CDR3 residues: CASSFSGVHYEQYF. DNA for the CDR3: TGTGCCAGCAGTTTTTCAGGGGTACACTACGAGCAGTACTTC.

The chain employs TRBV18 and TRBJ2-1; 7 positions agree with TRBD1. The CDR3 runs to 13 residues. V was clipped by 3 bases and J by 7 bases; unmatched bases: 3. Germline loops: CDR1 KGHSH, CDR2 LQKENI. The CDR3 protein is CASSPQTGNEQFF. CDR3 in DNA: TGTGCCAGCTCACCCCAGACAGGGAATGAGCAGTTCTTC.

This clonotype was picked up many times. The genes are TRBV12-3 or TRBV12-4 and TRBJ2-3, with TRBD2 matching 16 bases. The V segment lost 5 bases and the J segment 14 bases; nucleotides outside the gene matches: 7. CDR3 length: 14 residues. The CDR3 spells CASSPGTSGGAGYF. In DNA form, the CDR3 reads TGTGCCAGCAGTCCCGGGACTAGCGGGGGGGCCGGGTATTTT.

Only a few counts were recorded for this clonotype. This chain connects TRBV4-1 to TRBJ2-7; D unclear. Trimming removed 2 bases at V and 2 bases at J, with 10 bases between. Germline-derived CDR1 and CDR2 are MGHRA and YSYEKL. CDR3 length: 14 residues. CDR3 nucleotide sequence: TGCGCCAGCAGCCAACGGCTTCCGGCCTACGAGCAGTACTTC. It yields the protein CASSQRLPAYEQYF.

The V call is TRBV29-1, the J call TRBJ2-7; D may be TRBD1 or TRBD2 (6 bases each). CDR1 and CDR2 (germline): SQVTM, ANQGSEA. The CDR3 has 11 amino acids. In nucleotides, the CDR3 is TGCATTCCAGTGGGGGCGGGGGAGCAGTACGTC. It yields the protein CIPVGAGEQYV.

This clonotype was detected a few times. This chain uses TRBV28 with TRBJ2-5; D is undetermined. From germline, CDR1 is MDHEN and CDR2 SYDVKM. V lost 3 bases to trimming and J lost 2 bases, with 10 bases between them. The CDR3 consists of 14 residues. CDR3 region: CASSFQALQETQYF. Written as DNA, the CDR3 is TGTGCCAGCAGTTTTCAAGCCTTACAAGAGACCCAGTACTTC.

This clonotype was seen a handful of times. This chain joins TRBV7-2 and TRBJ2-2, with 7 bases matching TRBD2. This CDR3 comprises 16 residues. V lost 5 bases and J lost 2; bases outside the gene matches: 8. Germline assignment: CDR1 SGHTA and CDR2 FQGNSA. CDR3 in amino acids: CASSTKRGVNTGELFF. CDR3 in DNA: TGTGCCAGCAGCACAAAGCGGGGAGTAAACACCGGGGAGCTGTTTTTT.

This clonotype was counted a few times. CDR3 nucleotide sequence: TGCAGTGCTAGAGCCTTTATGGCAGGGCGCCCGGACTCTGGAAACACCATATATTTT. Amino acids: CSARAFMAGRPDSGNTIYF. The rearrangement uses TRBV20-1 and TRBJ1-3, with a tentative D call TRBD1 (5 bases). V was cut by 1 base and J by 0 bases, with 22 bases left in between. The CDR3 contains 19 residues. Germline V CDR1 and CDR2: DFQATT, SNEGSKA (reference sequence).

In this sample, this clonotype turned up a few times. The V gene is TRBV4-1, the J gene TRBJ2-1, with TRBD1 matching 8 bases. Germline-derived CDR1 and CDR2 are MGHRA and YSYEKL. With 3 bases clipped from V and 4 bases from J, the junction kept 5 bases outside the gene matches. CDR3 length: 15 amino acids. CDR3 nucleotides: TGCGCCAGCAGCCACCAGGGGGCTTTATACAATGAGCAGTTCTTC. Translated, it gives CASSHQGALYNEQFF.

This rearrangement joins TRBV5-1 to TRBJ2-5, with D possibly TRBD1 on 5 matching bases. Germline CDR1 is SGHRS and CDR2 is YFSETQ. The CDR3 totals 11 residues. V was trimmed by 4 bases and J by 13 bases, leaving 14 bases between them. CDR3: CASSVDTLRYF. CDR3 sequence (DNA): TGCGCCAGCAGCGTGGACACTCTCCGGTACTTC.

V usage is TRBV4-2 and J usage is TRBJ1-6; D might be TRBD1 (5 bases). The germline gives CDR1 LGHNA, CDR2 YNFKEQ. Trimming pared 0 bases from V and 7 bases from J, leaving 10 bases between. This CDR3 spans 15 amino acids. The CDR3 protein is CASSQDRDHNSPLHF. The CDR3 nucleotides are TGTGCCAGCAGCCAAGACAGGGACCACAATTCACCCCTCCACTTT.

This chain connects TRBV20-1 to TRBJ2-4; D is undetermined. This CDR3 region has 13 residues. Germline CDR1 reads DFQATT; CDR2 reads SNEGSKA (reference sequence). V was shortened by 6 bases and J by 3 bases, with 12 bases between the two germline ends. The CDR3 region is CSALGPVKNIQYF. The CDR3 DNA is TGCAGTGCCCTCGGACCGGTCAAAAACATTCAGTACTTC.

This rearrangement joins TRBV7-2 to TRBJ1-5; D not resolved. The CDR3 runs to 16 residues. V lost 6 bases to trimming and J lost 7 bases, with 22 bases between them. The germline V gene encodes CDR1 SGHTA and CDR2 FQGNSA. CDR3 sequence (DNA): TGTGCCAGCAGTCGAGAGCTTAGGCCCTTGGGACAGCCCCAGCATTTT. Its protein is CASSRELRPLGQPQHF.

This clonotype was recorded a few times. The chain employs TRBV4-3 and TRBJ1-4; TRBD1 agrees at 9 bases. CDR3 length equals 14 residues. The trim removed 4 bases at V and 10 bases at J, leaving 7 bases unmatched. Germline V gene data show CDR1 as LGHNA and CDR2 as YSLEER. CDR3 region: CASSPRTGERKLFF. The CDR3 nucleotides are TGCGCCAGCAGCCCCCGGACAGGGGAGAGAAAACTGTTTTTT.

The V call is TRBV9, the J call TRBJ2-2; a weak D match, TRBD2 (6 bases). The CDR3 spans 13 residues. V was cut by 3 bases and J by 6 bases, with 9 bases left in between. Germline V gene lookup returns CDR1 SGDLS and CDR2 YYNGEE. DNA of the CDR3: TGTGCCAGCAGCGGAGTAGCGGCCGGGGAGCTGTTTTTT. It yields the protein CASSGVAAGELFF.